The 28 T cell receptor beta chains listed next were all sequenced from one sample in a study of CD8 T cells in ankylosing spondylitis. TCRdb itself ran the 5' RACE reads through MiXCR, one entry per CDR3 protein. This sample yields some 30,000 distinct CDR3 sequences, of which 14% are seen a single time; less than 40% belongs to the top ten. Material for sequencing was blood. These receptors were collected from a male donor with ankylosing spondylitis or in good health (not recorded which).

V is TRBV7-9 and J is TRBJ2-6, with D perhaps matching TRBD1 (5 bases). This CDR3 is 15 amino acids long. Trimming stripped 2 bases from V and 2 bases from J, with 7 bases between. Germline V gives CDR1 SEHNR, CDR2 FQNEAQ (reference sequence). The CDR3 sequence is CASSLPGPGANVLTF. As DNA, the CDR3 is TGTGCCAGCAGCTTACCAGGGCCTGGGGCCAACGTCCTGACTTTC.

The table lists this clonotype with a few counts. The chain recombines TRBV12-3 or TRBV12-4 with TRBJ1-4; a possible D gene is TRBD1 (5 bases). The CDR3 is 15 residues long. V was cut by 3 bases and J by 3 bases, with 11 bases left in between. CDR3 sequence: CASSFGGSANEKLFF. In nucleotides, the CDR3 is TGTGCCAGCAGTTTTGGGGGGTCCGCTAATGAAAAACTGTTTTTT.

The V and J genes are TRBV18 and TRBJ2-1, with D uncertain. The V end lost 2 bases, the J end lost 6 bases, and 5 bases lay between the germline ends. The CDR3 runs to 12 residues. Looked up from germline, CDR1 is KGHSH and CDR2 is LQKENI. This CDR3 reads CASSPTVNEQFF. The CDR3 DNA is TGTGCCAGCTCACCAACGGTCAATGAGCAGTTCTTC.

The V and J genes are TRBV5-1 and TRBJ1-1; TRBD1 is a possible D gene (6 bases). Germline V gives CDR1 SGHRS, CDR2 YFSETQ. The CDR3 loop spans 15 amino acids. Trimming took 3 bases from V and 2 from J, leaving 14 bases between them. The CDR3 sequence: CASSYMDSSNTEAFF. The CDR3 bases are TGCGCCAGCAGCTATATGGACAGTTCAAACACTGAAGCTTTCTTT.

This clonotype was recorded a few times. The V call is TRBV7-3, the J call TRBJ2-2; D uncertain. V dropped 3 bases and J dropped 3 bases, with 8 bases sitting between them. This CDR3 spans 14 amino acids. CDR1 SGHTA and CDR2 FQGTGA come from the germline V gene. The CDR3 loop is CASSLGQYTGELFF. The DNA for the CDR3 is TGTGCCAGCAGCTTGGGTCAATACACCGGGGAGCTGTTTTTT.

CDR3 sequence reads: CASSLVNNEQFF. For the CDR3, the DNA is TGTGCCAGCAGTTTAGTGAACAATGAGCAGTTCTTC. This chain links TRBV12-3 or TRBV12-4 with TRBJ2-1, with D unclear. The CDR3 length is 12 residues. Trimming removed 1 base from V and 5 bases from J, with 3 bases in between.

The V call is TRBV29-1, the J call TRBJ1-6; no firm D call. Deletions cut 4 bases from V and 10 bases from J, with 14 bases between. The length of the CDR3 is 13 residues. Germline CDR1 SQVTM, CDR2 ANQGSEA. The CDR3 coding sequence is TGCAGCGTTGCCGCAAATGGGAACTCACCCCTCCACTTT. Translation gives CSVAANGNSPLHF. The variable domain in full, completed from reference TRBV29-1 and TRBJ1-6, reads SAVISQKPSRDICQRGTSLTIQCQVDSQVTMMFWYRQQPGQSLTLIATANQGSEATYESGFVIDKFPISRPNLTFSTLTVSNMSPEDSSIYLCSVAANGNSPLHFGNGTRLTVT.

This clonotype showed up just a few times. V is TRBV5-1 and J is TRBJ2-3; tentative D call: TRBD2 (6 bases). Per germline, CDR1 SGHRS and CDR2 YFSETQ. The CDR3 is 15 residues long. Deletions cut 4 bases from V and 2 bases from J, with 14 bases between. The CDR3 spells CASSTGGVFTDTQYF. As DNA, the CDR3 is TGCGCCAGCAGCACCGGCGGGGTCTTCACAGATACGCAGTATTTT.

The gene calls are TRBV30 and TRBJ2-3; 10 bases align to TRBD2. This CDR3 has 16 residues. Trimming cost V 1 base and J 4 bases; bases outside gene matches: 8. Per the germline V gene, CDR1 is GTSNPN and CDR2 is SVGIG (reference sequence). The CDR3, as DNA: TGTGCCTGGAGTGGGGCTAGCGGGAGAGTCTCAGATACGCAGTATTTT. It codes for CAWSGASGRVSDTQYF.

The chain uses TRBV6-5 and TRBJ2-2; D uncertain. CDR1 and CDR2 from the germline V gene are MNHEY and SVGAGI. The CDR3 is made up of 10 amino acids. Trimming stripped 7 bases from V and 5 bases from J, with 2 bases between. In nucleotides, the CDR3 is TGTGCCAGCATAACCGGGGAGCTGTTTTTT. Translating gives CASITGELFF.

The V gene is TRBV9, the J gene TRBJ2-7; no reliable D call. The CDR3 is 13 amino acids. V was cut by 3 bases and J by 2 bases, with 9 bases left in between. Germline V gene lookup returns CDR1 SGDLS and CDR2 YYNGEE. In DNA form, the CDR3 reads TGTGCCAGCAGCGGCACAGATCCCTACGAGCAGTACTTC. Amino acid sequence: CASSGTDPYEQYF. The complete variable domain, with remaining parts taken from reference TRBV9 and TRBJ2-7, reads DSGVTQTPKHLITATGQRVTLRCSPRSGDLSVYWYQQSLDQGLQFLIQYYNGEERAKGNILERFSAQQFPDLHSELNLSSLELGDSALYFCASSGTDPYEQYFGPGTRLTVT.

This chain joins TRBV28 and TRBJ2-3; 7 nucleotides align to TRBD1. CDR1 MDHEN and CDR2 SYDVKM come from the germline V gene. V was clipped by 3 bases and J by 7 bases; unmatched bases: 7. The CDR3 runs to 14 residues. CDR3 coding DNA: TGTGCCAGCAGTTTGGGGCAGGGGGTGAATACGCAGTATTTT. Encoded protein: CASSLGQGVNTQYF.

V and J are TRBV24-1 and TRBJ2-2; TRBD1 matches 7 bases. This CDR3 is 14 amino acids long. Germline V CDR1 and CDR2: KGHDR, SFDVKD. Germline trimming cut 11 bases from V and 4 bases from J; bases unmatched to any gene: 9. As DNA, the CDR3 is TGTGCCAGCTCCCCGACAGGGTTCACCGGGGAGCTGTTTTTT. As protein: CASSPTGFTGELFF.

This clonotype turned up a few times. The chain employs TRBV19 and TRBJ2-2; no reliable D call. Trimming cost V 6 bases and J 3 bases, with 11 bases left between them. The CDR3 totals 14 residues. The V gene's germline CDR1 is LNHDA and CDR2 SQIVND (reference sequence). The CDR3 loop reads CASRLVRDTGELFF. CDR3 sequence (DNA): TGTGCCAGTAGATTAGTTCGGGACACCGGGGAGCTGTTTTTT.

This clonotype was picked up a small number of times. This sequence joins TRBV27 and TRBJ2-2, with D perhaps matching TRBD1 (6 bases). There are 18 residues in the CDR3. CDR1 is MNHEY, CDR2 SMNVEV, per germline (reference sequence). V shed 6 bases and J shed 4 bases, with 24 bases lying between them. The CDR3 sequence is CASSHGPPQGSGTGELFF. The CDR3 DNA is TGTGCCAGCAGCCATGGGCCCCCTCAGGGGTCGGGCACCGGGGAGCTGTTTTTT.

This clonotype has at least ten counts. The chain recombines TRBV4-3 with TRBJ1-6; no clear D. The CDR3 is 15 residues long. Trimming removed 0 bases from V and 12 bases from J, with 15 bases in between. Germline CDR1 and CDR2: LGHNA and YSLEER. The CDR3 is CASSQEEGNRGPLHF. CDR3 in DNA: TGCGCCAGCAGCCAAGAGGAAGGGAACCGAGGACCCCTCCACTTT.

The V gene is TRBV27, the J gene TRBJ1-1, with 7 bases lining up with TRBD1. Germline values: CDR1 MNHEY, CDR2 SMNVEV (reference sequence). The CDR3 spans 15 residues. Germline trimming cut 5 bases from V and 1 base from J; bases unmatched to any gene: 7. The CDR3 DNA reads TGTGCCAGCAGTCCCCAGACAGGGAAGAACACTGAAGCTTTCTTT. This encodes CASSPQTGKNTEAFF.

V is TRBV7-2 and J is TRBJ2-2, with TRBD2 identical over 7 bases. This CDR3 comprises 14 residues. The V gene's germline CDR1 is SGHTA and CDR2 FQGNSA. The V gene end was trimmed by 4 bases and the J gene end by 6 bases; junction bases not matched to a gene: 5. CDR3 in DNA: TGTGCCAGCAGCTCTACCGGGGGGTCCGGGGAGCTGTTTTTT. Residues: CASSSTGGSGELFF.

This clonotype has more than one count but fewer than ten. The V and J genes are TRBV20-1 and TRBJ2-7; D may be TRBD2 (6 bases). Germline V gives CDR1 DFQATT, CDR2 SNEGSKA (reference sequence). The CDR3 consists of 13 residues. V gave up 5 bases and J gave up 1 base, with 12 bases separating them. The CDR3 nucleotides are TGCAGTGCTGACGGGAGCGGTTCCTACGAGCAGTACTTC. Translated, it gives CSADGSGSYEQYF.

This clonotype was seen only a few times. J is TRBJ2-3 and V is TRBV5-5; 15 bases are a match to TRBD2. V was clipped by 4 bases and J by 5 bases; unmatched bases: 5. The germline gives CDR1 SGHKS, CDR2 YYEKEE (reference sequence). The CDR3 has 16 residues. The CDR3 DNA reads TGTGCCAGCAGCACGGGACTAGCGGGAGGTTTAGATACGCAGTATTTT. Translated, it gives CASSTGLAGGLDTQYF.

In its sample, this clonotype was seen many times. The chain recombines TRBV12-3 or TRBV12-4 with TRBJ2-5; no clear D gene. Trimming took off 6 bases at V and 2 bases at J, with 4 bases between the two ends. The CDR3 runs 11 residues. Written as DNA, the CDR3 is TGTGCCAGCAGCTTACAAGAGACCCAGTACTTC. Amino acids: CASSLQETQYF.

This clonotype was found a few times. The V and J genes are TRBV9 and TRBJ2-1; TRBD1 matches 8 bases. CDR1 and CDR2 from the germline V gene are SGDLS and YYNGEE. The CDR3 has 13 amino acids. V shed 3 bases and J 10 bases; nucleotides not matched to a gene: 6. The CDR3 DNA is TGTGCCAGCAGCGCCCAGGGGGCATGGGAGCAGTTCTTC. Translation: CASSAQGAWEQFF.

This clonotype was seen a few times. This chain joins TRBV7-3 and TRBJ2-3, with D tentatively TRBD2 (5 bases). The CDR3 loop spans 15 amino acids. The germline CDR1 and CDR2 sequences are SGHTA and FQGTGA. V gave up 1 base and J gave up 0 bases, with 8 bases separating them. The CDR3 coding sequence is TGTGCCAGCAGCTTAAAGACGGGAAGCACAGATACGCAGTATTTT. This encodes CASSLKTGSTDTQYF. The complete variable domain, with remaining parts taken from reference TRBV7-3 and TRBJ2-3, reads GAGVSQTPSNKVTEKGKYVELRCDPISGHTALYWYRQSLGQGPEFLIYFQGTGAADDSGLPNDRFFAVRPEGSVSTLKIQRTERGDSAVYLCASSLKTGSTDTQYFGPGTRLTVL.

This clonotype was detected only a few times. The rearrangement uses TRBV25-1 and TRBJ1-4; a possible D gene is TRBD1 (5 bases). The V gene lost 2 bases and the J gene lost 8 bases, with 12 bases spanning the gap. Germline V lookup: CDR1 MGHDK, CDR2 SYGVNS. The CDR3 runs to 14 residues. CDR3 amino acids: CASSEGGVVEKLFF. Here the CDR3 DNA reads TGTGCCAGCAGTGAAGGAGGGGTCGTGGAAAAACTGTTTTTT.

This sequence joins TRBV29-1 and TRBJ2-5, with TRBD1 matching 9 bases. CDR1 is SQVTM and CDR2 is ANQGSEA in the germline V gene. The V gene end was trimmed by 1 base and the J gene end by 2 bases; junction bases not matched to a gene: 8. The CDR3 totals 16 residues. The CDR3 sequence is CSVEGTGDGVQETQYF. CDR3 bases: TGCAGCGTTGAAGGGACAGGGGATGGAGTTCAAGAGACCCAGTACTTC.

This clonotype was observed a few times. This sequence joins TRBV7-2 and TRBJ1-2, with no clear D. The germline V and J ends were trimmed by 1 base and 6 bases, with 15 bases remaining between them. Germline loops: CDR1 SGHTA, CDR2 FQGNSA. The CDR3 sequence is 15 residues long. This CDR3 reads CASSLEAGWTNGYTF. The DNA for the CDR3 is TGTGCCAGCAGCTTAGAAGCGGGGTGGACGAATGGCTACACCTTC. Looking up the rest from reference TRBV7-2 and TRBJ1-2 gives the full variable domain: GAGVSQSPSNKVTEKGKDVELRCDPISGHTALYWYRQSLGQGLEFLIYFQGNSAPDKSGLPSDRFSAERTGGSVSTLTIQRTQQEDSAVYLCASSLEAGWTNGYTFGSGTRLTVV.

The gene calls are TRBV28 and TRBJ2-7; 8 bases match TRBD1. CDR1 and CDR2 from the germline V gene are MDHEN and SYDVKM. V lost 6 bases to trimming and J lost 7 bases; unmatched junction nucleotides: 11. The CDR3 totals 14 residues. The CDR3, as DNA: TGTGCCAGCAGCTTGCGTCAGGGGGCTAGGGAGCAGTACGTC. It is translated as CASSLRQGAREQYV.

This clonotype was picked up a small number of times. This sequence joins TRBV7-3 and TRBJ2-2; a possible D gene is TRBD2 (6 bases). V gave up 5 bases and J gave up 3 bases, with 13 bases separating them. The germline V gene has CDR1 SGHTA and CDR2 FQGTGA. This CDR3 contains 15 residues. The CDR3 spells CASSSTGGDTGELFF. CDR3 nucleotide sequence: TGTGCCAGCAGCAGCACAGGAGGGGACACCGGGGAGCTGTTTTTT.